One sample yielded the 27 T cell receptor beta chains listed below, sequenced in a study of blood T cell repertoires in COVID-19. Clones were sequenced by immunoSEQ multiplex PCR, and TCRdb holds only the in-frame ones, with some missing. The sample shows over 150,000 clones, just under 85% of them seen only once. What was sequenced was peripheral blood. These receptors all come from a woman between 55 and 75 years old with acute or convalescent COVID-19.

The chain combines TRBV27 with TRBJ1-2; 9 bases line up with TRBD1. V gave up 3 bases and J gave up 3 bases; unmatched junction bases: 2. CDR3 length: 14 amino acids. Germline assignment: CDR1 MNHEY and CDR2 SMNVEV (reference sequence). The CDR3 DNA reads as TGTGCCAGCAGTTTGACAGGGGGGGACTATGGCTACACCTTC. Translation: CASSLTGGDYGYTF.

V usage is TRBV5-1 and J usage is TRBJ2-1; 9 bases align to TRBD1. The CDR3 has 18 residues. From germline, CDR1 is SGHRS and CDR2 YFSETQ. The trim removed 5 bases at V and 0 bases at J, leaving 12 bases unmatched. This CDR3 reads CASRPSGQGTSSYNEQFF. For the CDR3, the DNA is TGCGCCAGCAGACCCTCCGGACAGGGGACGAGCTCCTACAATGAGCAGTTCTTC.

The chain carries TRBV5-4 and TRBJ1-2; 8 nucleotides line up with TRBD1. The germline V gene has CDR1 SGHNT and CDR2 YYREEE (reference sequence). The CDR3 spans 16 residues. Losses at the gene ends were 5 bases for V and 0 bases for J; bases not matched to a gene: 9. DNA for the CDR3: TGTGCCAGCAGTTCTCGGGGACAGGAGGCTAACTATGGCTACACCTTC. It is translated as CASSSRGQEANYGYTF.

The V gene is TRBV7-9, the J gene TRBJ1-6; possibly TRBD1 for D (6 bases). Germline V gives CDR1 SEHNR, CDR2 FQNEAQ (reference sequence). V gave up 1 base and J gave up 10 bases, with 11 bases separating them. CDR3 length: 14 residues. The chain's CDR3 is CASSLDRVVSPLHF. CDR3 in DNA: TGTGCCAGCAGCTTAGACAGGGTCGTGTCACCCCTCCACTTT.

This sequence joins TRBV30 and TRBJ1-1; D gene ambiguous. The CDR3 contains 15 residues. The germline gives CDR1 GTSNPN, CDR2 SVGIG (reference sequence). V lost 4 bases and J 4 bases, leaving 19 bases between the germline ends. CDR3 nucleotides: TGTGCCTGGACCACATACCTCCCCTCGGGCACTGAAGCTTTCTTT. This sequence encodes CAWTTYLPSGTEAFF.

This clone was seen a few times. This chain uses TRBV7-3 with TRBJ1-1, with D maybe TRBD1 (5 bases). The CDR3 has 14 residues. Germline V lookup: CDR1 SGHTA, CDR2 FQGTGA. V dropped 5 bases and J dropped 0 bases, with 10 bases sitting between them. The CDR3 bases are TGTGCCAGCAGCCCGACAGCGCTGAACACTGAAGCTTTCTTT. Its protein product is CASSPTALNTEAFF.

The chain employs TRBV5-1 and TRBJ2-5; D is possibly TRBD2 (6 bases). Germline CDR1 SGHRS, CDR2 YFSETQ. The CDR3 has 15 amino acids. V was trimmed by 1 base and J by 0 bases, leaving 10 bases between them. The CDR3 loop is CASSLSGGNQETQYF. CDR3 sequence (DNA): TGCGCCAGCAGCTTGTCCGGAGGGAACCAAGAGACCCAGTACTTC.

The CDR3 loop reads CASSLGRTAGLFTDTQYF. The CDR3 nucleotides read TGTGCCAGCAGCTTAGGGAGGACAGCGGGGCTGTTCACAGATACGCAGTATTTT. This chain links TRBV7-8 with TRBJ2-3; maybe TRBD2 (7 bases). Trimming cost V 1 base and J 2 bases, with 19 bases left between them. CDR3 size: 18 residues. Germline CDR1 SGHVS, CDR2 FQNEAQ.

The gene calls are TRBV3-1 (or the pseudogene TRBV3-2) and TRBJ1-4; no definite D call. The CDR3 runs 14 residues. V was cut by 0 bases and J by 13 bases, with 15 bases left in between. Germline CDR1 is LGHDT and CDR2 is YNNKEL (reference sequence). The CDR3 sequence is CASSQDLQRGSLFF. In DNA form, the CDR3 reads TGTGCCAGCAGCCAAGATCTCCAGCGCGGATCACTGTTTTTT.

The chain recombines TRBV20-1 with TRBJ1-1, with 8 bases identical to TRBD1. The trim removed 3 bases at V and 3 bases at J, leaving 3 bases unmatched. The CDR3 is 13 amino acids. Germline V lookup: CDR1 DFQATT, CDR2 SNEGSKA (reference sequence). CDR3 sequence: CSASLQGDTEAFF. Here the CDR3 DNA reads TGCAGTGCTAGTCTACAGGGGGACACTGAAGCTTTCTTT.

The chain joins TRBV5-1 to TRBJ1-2, with D possibly TRBD1 on 6 matching bases. V lost 1 base and J lost 0, with 19 bases in between. This CDR3 comprises 18 residues. CDR1 is SGHRS, CDR2 YFSETQ, per germline. The CDR3, as DNA: TGCGCCAGCAGCTTGCTATCCACGAACAGGGAACCTAACTATGGCTACACCTTC. Protein sequence: CASSLLSTNREPNYGYTF.

This chain uses TRBV19 with TRBJ1-6; D is ambiguous. Trimming pared 6 bases from V and 10 bases from J, leaving 22 bases between. This CDR3 is 16 amino acids long. The V gene's germline CDR1 is LNHDA and CDR2 SQIVND (reference sequence). The CDR3 is CASSNRGALGQSPLHF. The CDR3 DNA reads TGTGCCAGTAGCAATAGAGGCGCACTAGGGCAATCACCCCTCCACTTT. The entire variable domain, with the rest obtained from reference TRBV19 and TRBJ1-6, is as follows: DGGITQSPKYLFRKEGQNVTLSCEQNLNHDAMYWYRQDPGQGLRLIYYSQIVNDFQKGDIAEGYSVSREKKESFPLTVTSAQKNPTAFYLCASSNRGALGQSPLHFGNGTRLTVT.

The chain carries TRBV19 and TRBJ1-5; 8 bases fit TRBD1. Germline trimming cut 4 bases from V and 4 bases from J; bases unmatched to any gene: 6. This CDR3 region has 15 residues. Germline V gene data show CDR1 as LNHDA and CDR2 as SQIVND (reference sequence). CDR3 DNA sequence: TGTGCCAGTAGTAACCAACAGGGGGTAAATCAGCCCCAGCATTTT. Its protein is CASSNQQGVNQPQHF.

V and J are TRBV5-1 and TRBJ2-1; possibly TRBD1 for D (5 bases). CDR1 is SGHRS and CDR2 is YFSETQ in the germline V gene. The CDR3 length is 11 residues. Trimming pared 2 bases from V and 10 bases from J, leaving 7 bases between. The CDR3, as DNA: TGCGCCAGCAGCTTACGACAGGAGCAGTTCTTC. Its protein is CASSLRQEQFF.

V is TRBV7-6 and J is TRBJ2-7, with 8 positions matching TRBD1. Germline assignment: CDR1 SGHVS and CDR2 FNYEAQ. CDR3 length equals 15 residues. V lost 0 bases to trimming and J lost 2 bases; unmatched junction nucleotides: 3. DNA for the CDR3: TGTGCCAGCAGCTTAGCGGCACAGGGGGCCTACGAGCAGTACGTC. Translated, it gives CASSLAAQGAYEQYV.

CDR3 loop: CASRIQGSNEKLFF. The CDR3 DNA sequence: TGTGCCAGCAGAATACAGGGTAGTAATGAAAAACTGTTTTTT. The gene calls are TRBV6-5 and TRBJ1-4; weak D call: TRBD1 (6 bases). Looked up from germline, CDR1 is MNHEY and CDR2 is SVGAGI. The V end was cut by 6 bases, the J end by 4 bases, with 12 bases between. This CDR3 comprises 14 residues.

The rearrangement joins TRBV15 to TRBJ1-4; D unclear. V lost 0 bases and J lost 8, with 10 bases in between. The CDR3 is 14 amino acids. In germline, CDR1 is LNHNV, CDR2 YYDKDF (reference sequence). The DNA of the CDR3 is TGTGCCACCAGCAGAGATCGAGCCGAGGAAAAACTGTTTTTT. This gives the protein CATSRDRAEEKLFF.

This clone has only a few counts. This rearrangement joins TRBV5-4 to TRBJ2-3, with 10 bases identical to TRBD2. The CDR3 sequence is 17 residues long. V trimming: 9 bases; J trimming: 8 bases; junction bases outside the gene matches: 21. Per germline, CDR1 SGHNT and CDR2 YYREEE (reference sequence). Here the CDR3 DNA reads TGTGCCACAAAGGAGGGGTATAAGCGGGGGGGCCACGTTACGCAGTATTTT. Amino acid sequence: CATKEGYKRGGHVTQYF.

The chain is built from TRBV30 and TRBJ1-6, with D unclear. Trimming took 0 bases from V and 3 from J, leaving 18 bases between them. CDR3 length: 18 residues. CDR1 GTSNPN and CDR2 SVGIG come from the germline V gene (reference sequence). Here the CDR3 DNA reads TGTGCCTGGAGTGTAAAGGGATACCGGGAACTCTATAATTCACCCCTCCACTTT. This translates into CAWSVKGYRELYNSPLHF.

In DNA, the CDR3 is TGTGCCAGCAGCCGACAGCTAACAGTCGCCGGGGAGCTGTTTTTT. This sequence encodes CASSRQLTVAGELFF. The genes are TRBV6-2 or TRBV6-3 and TRBJ2-2; maybe TRBD1 (5 bases). V was cut by 6 bases and J by 6 bases, with 17 bases left in between. This CDR3 has 15 amino acids. Germline CDR1 MNHEY, CDR2 SVGEGT.

The chain links TRBV6-5 to TRBJ2-1; 7 nucleotides match TRBD2. The ends lost 10 bases at V and 7 bases at J; junction bases unmatched: 13. This CDR3 comprises 14 residues. Germline V gene data show CDR1 as MNHEY and CDR2 as SVGAGI. This CDR3 reads CATETSTEGNEQFF. The CDR3 DNA follows: TGTGCCACCGAGACTAGCACGGAGGGGAATGAGCAGTTCTTC.

In this sample, this clone turned up once. The chain joins TRBV2 to TRBJ1-2; possibly TRBD1 for D (5 bases). CDR1 is SNHLY, CDR2 FYNNEI, per germline. The V and J ends lost 3 bases and 3 bases respectively, with 11 bases between them. The CDR3 length is 14 residues. The CDR3 sequence is CASSDQGSDYGYTF. As DNA, the CDR3 is TGTGCCAGCAGTGACCAGGGCAGTGACTATGGCTACACCTTC. The full variable domain, with the rest looked up from reference TRBV2 and TRBJ1-2, is EPEVTQTPSHQVTQMGQEVILRCVPISNHLYFYWYRQILGQKVEFLVSFYNNEISEKSEIFDDQFSVERPDGSNFTLKIRSTKLEDSAMYFCASSDQGSDYGYTFGSGTRLTVV.

V usage is TRBV24-1 and J usage is TRBJ1-1; D remains ambiguous. Germline V gene lookup returns CDR1 KGHDR and CDR2 SFDVKD. V lost 10 bases, J lost 1 base, and 12 bases lay in between. The CDR3 runs to 13 residues. This CDR3 reads CATTLGANTEAFF. As DNA, the CDR3 is TGTGCCACTACACTAGGTGCGAACACTGAAGCTTTCTTT.

The V and J genes are TRBV2 and TRBJ1-5, with 11 bases fitting TRBD1. The CDR3 is 13 residues long. V shed 8 bases and J 7 bases; nucleotides not matched to a gene: 4. Germline CDR1 reads SNHLY; CDR2 reads FYNNEI. CDR3 residues: CASWDRGYQPQHF. In DNA form, the CDR3 reads TGTGCCAGCTGGGACAGGGGGTACCAGCCCCAGCATTTT. Complete variable domain (other parts from reference TRBV2 and TRBJ1-5): EPEVTQTPSHQVTQMGQEVILRCVPISNHLYFYWYRQILGQKVEFLVSFYNNEISEKSEIFDDQFSVERPDGSNFTLKIRSTKLEDSAMYFCASWDRGYQPQHFGDGTRLSIL.

The chain uses TRBV11-3 and TRBJ2-1; 7 bases match TRBD1. V was clipped by 2 bases and J by 4 bases; unmatched bases: 2. CDR3 length equals 14 residues. Germline CDR1 is SGHNT and CDR2 is YENEEA. The CDR3 DNA reads as TGTGCCAGCAGCTTACGGGACAGTTACAATGAGCAGTTCTTC. Translating it yields CASSLRDSYNEQFF.

The J gene is TRBJ1-6, the V gene TRBV6-5; D remains ambiguous. This CDR3 has 14 residues. Deletions cut 2 bases from V and 10 bases from J, with 12 bases between. CDR1 and CDR2 (germline): MNHEY, SVGAGI. The CDR3 nucleotides read TGTGCCAGCAGTTACGCCCCTATAAAATCACCCCTCCACTTT. Protein product: CASSYAPIKSPLHF.

This clone showed up just once. The chain employs TRBV28 and TRBJ1-2; D is perhaps TRBD1 (5 bases). Germline values: CDR1 MDHEN, CDR2 SYDVKM. Trimming removed 6 bases from V and 5 bases from J, with 16 bases in between. There are 14 residues in the CDR3. The CDR3: CASRSEAGGYGYTF. For the CDR3, the DNA is TGTGCCAGCAGGAGTGAGGCCGGGGGGTATGGCTACACCTTC.